Sequencing of this TCR beta chain was carried out in a study of T cells in Graves' hyperthyroidism and ophthalmopathy (dated by TCRdb to between 2017 and 2020). Notes on the research overall: Peripheral blood samples were taken at initial diagnosis, before any treatment was given. To identify distinguishing TCR V-J signatures, a discovery cohort of about 100 patients was used, comprising some 43 with Graves' ophthalmopathy and around 60 with stable Graves' hyperthyroidism. An independent validation cohort of around 20 hyperthyroidism patients and some 15 patients who later progressed to ophthalmopathy tested prospective prediction of ophthalmopathy. The 100 or so discovery patients were divided at random into training and test sets in a 7:3 ratio. The study also compared thyroid tissue and blood T-cell repertoires from roughly 6 Graves' hyperthyroidism patients. Once sampling was done, hyperthyroidism patients were given methimazole at a starting dose of 30 mg daily, whereas ophthalmopathy patients were given high-dose intravenous methylprednisolone. The paper describes TCR Vbeta CDR3 sequencing of about 140 peripheral blood samples, made up of roughly 40 ophthalmopathy patients, some 80 hyperthyroidism patients and 17 progressor patients. Study-level results and caveats: During validation, the model predicted progression to ophthalmopathy a median of roughly 7.1 months ahead of onset, with roughly 65% sensitivity and 72% to 80% specificity. Blood samples also contained most of the expanded thyroid clonotypes (frequency above 0.001), which suggests that blood repertoires may reflect thyroid immune responses. Sample size was not statistically predetermined, and investigators were not blinded to group allocation. A 13 V-J signature model separated ophthalmopathy from stable hyperthyroidism, with approximately 87% sensitivity and roughly 84% specificity in cross-validation and 80%/75% in testing.

At least ten counts were recorded for this clonotype. The antigen it recognizes is unknown. Base qualities are not at hand, and no much larger clone is one base apart. Hyperthyroidism patients were newly diagnosed, with disease duration under 2 months, and aged 18 to 65 years. The study excluded patients with uncontrolled infections, other autoimmune diseases, pregnancy or lactation. Diagnoses were established on the basis of clinical symptoms, serum thyroxine and TRAb, thyroid ultrasound, and orbital computed tomography. For progressor patients, blood was drawn at the first diagnosis of hyperthyroidism, before any ophthalmopathy symptoms had appeared. Ficoll-Paque density gradient centrifugation was used to isolate PBMCs from around 10 ml of fresh peripheral blood. Progressor patients were initially diagnosed with Graves' hyperthyroidism and developed ophthalmopathy during follow-up. Total RNA was extracted using Trizol reagent, and RNA quality was assessed on an Agilent 2100 Bioanalyzer.

CDR1 and CDR2 are read off the germline V gene as WSHSY and SAAADI. The CDR3 runs 12 residues from the cysteine to the phenylalanine. CDR3 DNA is the only sequence kept; it has 36 bases, read in frame from the first base. V and J are truncated by 4 bases and 3 bases respectively, leaving an intervening sequence of 7 bases. Amplification of TCR beta CDR3 regions was carried out from RNA transcripts. For the first round of RT-PCR on the TCR CDR3, the HTBI primer set was used together with the Qiagen OneStep RT-PCR kit. Libraries were constructed in a second round of multiplex PCR, after which size selection and purification were performed. Sequencing of the libraries was done on an Illumina HiSeq2000 using paired-end 100 bp reads. The paper's processing steps were these. SOAPnuke was used to process the raw data, throwing out any read that contained adapters or uncalled bases, had a mean Phred below 15, or lacked an exact constant-primer or identifier match. COPE v1.2.5 was used to merge the high-quality paired reads, and each unique nucleotide sequence was defined as a clonotype. MiTCR v1.1 was used to align clonotypes to the IMGT TRBV, TRBD and TRBJ reference segments. Analysis was restricted to V-J combinations with a frequency above 0.0001, which covered 98% to 99.2% of repertoires. A TCS score was defined as the ratio of F50 (clonal expansion) to E x V (chaos), with BLOSUM62-based TCRdist applied between CDR3 peptides within each V-J. Welch's t-statistics and random forest reduced 500 to 550 V-J features to 10 to 15, which were used in a naive Bayes classifier (R e1071). The public reads were run again by TCRdb, first through fastp at Q25 and then through MiXCR, and only productive beta chains were kept. CDR3 protein duplicates are merged, each entry listing the most common genes and DNA. These V and J calls rely on TCRdb rather than the paper's analysis. Counted in this sample were roughly 290,000 distinct CDR3 sequences; 10% to 15% of them appeared once. Roughly 8% of the sample is taken by the ten largest.

This sequence uses TRBV10-2 and TRBJ2-7, with no D gene named confidently. The sample taken for sequencing was blood. The sequence was collected from a woman in her 30s with Graves' hyperthyroidism that later progressed to Graves' ophthalmopathy. Here the CDR3 is given as CASSAAGYEQYF. The nucleotide sequence reads TGCGCCAGCAGTGCCGCTGGCTACGAGCAGTACTTC.